This T cell receptor (beta chain) was profiled in a study of PD-L1 blockade in urothelial cancer. In the study overall: The study recovered a median of about 140,000 T cells per blood sample.

The study enrolled patients with locally advanced or metastatic urothelial carcinoma. Samples spanned pretreatment and treatment, with 1 to 8 time points per patient. The table came from immunoSEQ multiplex PCR; TCRdb's copy has only in-frame clones and leaves some out. The data show under 55,000 clones, over 75% seen once. For this clone: Its antigen is unidentified.

General study points: Pretreatment blood TCR clonality under the median forecast improved survival.

V lost 5 bases and J lost 0, with 7 bases in between. The germline V gene encodes CDR1 SGHTA and CDR2 FQGNSA. This CDR3 has 13 amino acids. The source was PBMCs, collected around atezolizumab (anti-PD-L1) treatment. The V and J genes are TRBV7-2 and TRBJ1-1; no reliable D call. The source of this sequence is a man in his forties with urothelial cancer. The CDR3: CASSVKMNTEAFF. The CDR3, as DNA: TGTGCCAGCAGCGTTAAAATGAACACTGAAGCTTTCTTT.